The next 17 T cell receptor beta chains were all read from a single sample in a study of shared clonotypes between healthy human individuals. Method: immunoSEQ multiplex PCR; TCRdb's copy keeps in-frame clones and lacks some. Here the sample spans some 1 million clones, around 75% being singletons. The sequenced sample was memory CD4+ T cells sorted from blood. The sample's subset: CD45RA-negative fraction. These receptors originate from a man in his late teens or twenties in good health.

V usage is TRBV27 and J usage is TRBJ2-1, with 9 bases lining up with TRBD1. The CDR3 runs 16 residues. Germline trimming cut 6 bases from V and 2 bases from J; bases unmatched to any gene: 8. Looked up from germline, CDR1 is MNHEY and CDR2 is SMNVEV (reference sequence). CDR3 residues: CASSRGQGSTYNEQFF. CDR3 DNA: TGTGCCAGCAGCCGTGGACAGGGGAGCACCTACAATGAGCAGTTCTTC.

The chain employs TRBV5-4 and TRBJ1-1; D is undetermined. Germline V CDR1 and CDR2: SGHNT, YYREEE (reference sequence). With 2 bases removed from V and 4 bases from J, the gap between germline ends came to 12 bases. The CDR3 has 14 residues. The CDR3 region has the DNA TGTGCCAGCAGCTTAATATCGGCGAGCACTGAAGCTTTCTTT. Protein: CASSLISASTEAFF.

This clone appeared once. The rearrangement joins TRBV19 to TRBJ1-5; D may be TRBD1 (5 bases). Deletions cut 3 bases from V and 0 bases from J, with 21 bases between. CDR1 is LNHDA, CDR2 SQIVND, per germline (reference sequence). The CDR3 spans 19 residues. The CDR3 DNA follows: TGTGCCAGTAGTATTACGGCAGGGAGGCGGCTCTATAGCAATCAGCCCCAGCATTTT. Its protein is CASSITAGRRLYSNQPQHF.

The CDR3 DNA follows: TGTGCCTGGAGTTTCAATCGGCAGACAAATTCACCCCTCCACTTT. It translates to CAWSFNRQTNSPLHF. The chain couples TRBV30 to TRBJ1-6, with D hard to call. The V gene's germline CDR1 is GTSNPN and CDR2 SVGIG (reference sequence). The CDR3 spans 15 residues. The V end was cut by 2 bases, the J end by 7 bases, with 15 bases between.

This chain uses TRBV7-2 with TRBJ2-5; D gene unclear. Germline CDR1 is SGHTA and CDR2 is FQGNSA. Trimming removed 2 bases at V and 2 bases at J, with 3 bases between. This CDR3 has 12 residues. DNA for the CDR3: TGTGCCAGCAGCTTATGGCAAGAGACCCAGTACTTC. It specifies CASSLWQETQYF.

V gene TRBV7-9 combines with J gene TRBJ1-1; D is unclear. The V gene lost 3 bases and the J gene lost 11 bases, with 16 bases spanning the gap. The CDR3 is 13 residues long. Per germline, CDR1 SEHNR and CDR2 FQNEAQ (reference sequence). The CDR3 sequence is CASSFNSQSAAFF. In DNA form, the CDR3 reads TGTGCCAGCAGCTTTAATTCCCAGTCTGCGGCTTTCTTT. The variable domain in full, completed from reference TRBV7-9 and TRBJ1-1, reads DTGVSQNPRHKITKRGQNVTFRCDPISEHNRLYWYRQTLGQGPEFLTYFQNEAQLEKSRLLSDRFSAERPKGSFSTLEIQRTEQGDSAMYLCASSFNSQSAAFFGQGTRLTVV.

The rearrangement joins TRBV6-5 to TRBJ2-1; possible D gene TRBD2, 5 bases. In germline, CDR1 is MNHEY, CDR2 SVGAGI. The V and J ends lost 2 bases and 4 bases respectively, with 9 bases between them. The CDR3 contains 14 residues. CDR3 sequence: CASSYEGNYNEQFF. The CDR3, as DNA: TGTGCCAGCAGTTACGAGGGAAATTACAATGAGCAGTTCTTC.

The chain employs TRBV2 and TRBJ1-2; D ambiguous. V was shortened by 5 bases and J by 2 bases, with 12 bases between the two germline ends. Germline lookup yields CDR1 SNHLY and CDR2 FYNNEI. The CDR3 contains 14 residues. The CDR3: CASSHPAWNYGYTF. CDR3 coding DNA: TGTGCCAGCAGTCACCCGGCCTGGAACTATGGCTACACCTTC.

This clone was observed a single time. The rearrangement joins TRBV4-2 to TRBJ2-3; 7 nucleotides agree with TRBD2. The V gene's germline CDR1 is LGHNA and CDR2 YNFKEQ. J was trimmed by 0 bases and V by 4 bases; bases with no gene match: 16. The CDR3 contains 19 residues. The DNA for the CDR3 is TGTGCCAGCAGCCGGACGAGCGGGGCCCGACCGGATAGCACAGATACGCAGTATTTT. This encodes CASSRTSGARPDSTDTQYF.

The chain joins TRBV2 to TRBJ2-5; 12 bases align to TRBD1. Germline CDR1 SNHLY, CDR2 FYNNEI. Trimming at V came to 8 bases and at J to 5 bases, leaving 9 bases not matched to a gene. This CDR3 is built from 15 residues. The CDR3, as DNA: TGTGCCAGCCAAAGCCGGGACAGGGGGCGGGAGACCCAGTACTTC. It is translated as CASQSRDRGRETQYF.

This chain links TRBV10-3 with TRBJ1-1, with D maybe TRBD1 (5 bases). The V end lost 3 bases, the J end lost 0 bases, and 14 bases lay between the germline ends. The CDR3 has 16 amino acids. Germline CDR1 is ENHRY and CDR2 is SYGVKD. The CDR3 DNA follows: TGTGCCATCAGTGAAACAGCAGGGAGCATGAACACTGAAGCTTTCTTT. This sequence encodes CAISETAGSMNTEAFF.

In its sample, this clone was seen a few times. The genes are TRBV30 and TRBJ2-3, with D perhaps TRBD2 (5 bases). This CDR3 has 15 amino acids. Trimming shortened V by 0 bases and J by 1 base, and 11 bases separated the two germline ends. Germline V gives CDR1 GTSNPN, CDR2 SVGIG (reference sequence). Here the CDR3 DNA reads TGTGCCTGGAGTGTACCGGGGTCTGGCACAGATACGCAGTATTTT. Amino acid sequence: CAWSVPGSGTDTQYF.

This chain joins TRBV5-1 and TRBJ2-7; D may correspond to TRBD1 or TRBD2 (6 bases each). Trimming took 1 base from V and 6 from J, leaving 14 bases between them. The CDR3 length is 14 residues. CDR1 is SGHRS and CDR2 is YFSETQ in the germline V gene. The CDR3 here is CASSLIRGPAEQYF. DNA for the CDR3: TGCGCCAGCAGCTTGATCCGGGGGCCGGCCGAGCAGTACTTC.

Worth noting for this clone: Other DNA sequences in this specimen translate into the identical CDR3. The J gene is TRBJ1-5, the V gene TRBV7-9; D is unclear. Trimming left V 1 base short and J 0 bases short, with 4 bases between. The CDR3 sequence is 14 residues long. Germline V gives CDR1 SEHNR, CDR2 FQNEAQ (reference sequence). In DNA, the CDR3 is TGTGCCAGCAGCTTAGGTAATAGCAATCAGCCCCAGCATTTT. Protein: CASSLGNSNQPQHF.

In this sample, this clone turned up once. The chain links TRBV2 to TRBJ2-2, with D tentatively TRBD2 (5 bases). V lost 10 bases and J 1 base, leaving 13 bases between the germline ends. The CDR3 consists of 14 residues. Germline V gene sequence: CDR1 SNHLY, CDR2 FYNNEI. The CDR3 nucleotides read TGTGCCACCTCCCGGGGTGGGAACACCGGGGAGCTGTTTTTT. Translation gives CATSRGGNTGELFF.

The CDR3 is CASSQSGGGNNQPQHF. The DNA of the CDR3 is TGTGCCAGCAGCCAATCTGGGGGAGGGAACAATCAGCCCCAGCATTTT. The gene calls are TRBV16 and TRBJ1-5; TRBD1 might be the D (5 bases). Germline V gene sequence: CDR1 KGHSY, CDR2 FQNENV. The CDR3 loop spans 16 amino acids. V was pared by 0 bases and J by 3 bases, with 12 bases between.

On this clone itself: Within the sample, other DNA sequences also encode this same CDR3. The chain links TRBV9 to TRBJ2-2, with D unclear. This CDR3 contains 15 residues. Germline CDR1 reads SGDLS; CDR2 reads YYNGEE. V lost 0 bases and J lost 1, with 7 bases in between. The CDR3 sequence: CASSVDSRNTGELFF. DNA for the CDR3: TGTGCCAGCAGCGTAGATAGCAGGAACACCGGGGAGCTGTTTTTT.